Listed below are T cell receptor beta chains from one sample, sequenced in a study of cytomegalovirus exposure and HLA in healthy donors. Generated by immunoSEQ multiplex PCR, the TCRdb table keeps only in-frame clones and is missing some. Among some 88,000 clones, more than 65% were seen once, and the ten largest hold more than 15%. The sequenced sample consisted of PBMCs. These TCRs come from a woman under 30 in good health and CMV-seropositive. Both conserved end residues are part of each CDR3. A D gene is named only where the DNA matches it firmly. A clone size is listed for some rows: how often the clone was seen (once, few, many), or a class if it is expanded.

j_call: TRBJ2-5; d_call: NA; clone_size: few; v_call: TRBV28; cdr3_nt: TGTGCCAGCAGTTGGACATCGTTCCAAGAGACCCAGTACTTC; cdr3_aa: CASSWTSFQETQYF
j_call: TRBJ2-5; d_call: TRBD2; clone_size: NA; v_call: TRBV7-8; cdr3_nt: TGTGCCAGCAGCAAAAGACGCGGGACTAGCGGACTCCAAGAGACCCAGTACTTC; cdr3_aa: CASSKRRGTSGLQETQYF
j_call: TRBJ2-1; d_call: NA; clone_size: NA; v_call: TRBV25-1; cdr3_nt: TGTGCCAGCAGTACGAGGGCGGGCCCCCACAATGAGCAGTTCTTC; cdr3_aa: CASSTRAGPHNEQFF
j_call: TRBJ1-4; d_call: NA; clone_size: NA; v_call: TRBV5-4; cdr3_nt: TGTGCCAGCAGCTACGACAGCCTTGAAAAACTGTTTTTT; cdr3_aa: CASSYDSLEKLFF
j_call: TRBJ2-3; d_call: NA; clone_size: NA; v_call: TRBV7-9; cdr3_nt: TGTGCCAGCAGCGCCGAGGGGGCAGATACGCAGTATTTT; cdr3_aa: CASSAEGADTQYF
j_call: TRBJ2-3; d_call: NA; clone_size: NA; v_call: TRBV9; cdr3_nt: TGTGCCAGCAGCGTAGCTGGGACTAGCACAGATACGCAGTATTTT; cdr3_aa: CASSVAGTSTDTQYF
j_call: TRBJ2-7; d_call: NA; clone_size: NA; v_call: TRBV19; cdr3_nt: TGTGCCAGTACCGCTGGGGCAGGGGCGTCCGAGCAGTACTTC; cdr3_aa: CASTAGAGASEQYF
j_call: TRBJ2-3; d_call: NA; clone_size: many; v_call: TRBV7-6; cdr3_nt: TGTGCCAGCAGCTTGTTGGCGGGCACAGATACGCAGTATTTT; cdr3_aa: CASSLLAGTDTQYF
j_call: TRBJ2-1; d_call: NA; clone_size: NA; v_call: TRBV4-1; cdr3_nt: TGCGCCAGCAGCCAAGAAATAGCACTCAATGAGCAGTTCTTC; cdr3_aa: CASSQEIALNEQFF
j_call: TRBJ2-3; d_call: NA; clone_size: few; v_call: TRBV7-9; cdr3_nt: TGTGCCAGCACCCTTCCTAGCACAGATACGCAGTATTTT; cdr3_aa: CASTLPSTDTQYF
j_call: TRBJ2-1; d_call: NA; clone_size: NA; v_call: TRBV4-3; cdr3_nt: TGCGCCAGCAGCCAAGATGCGGGGAGTAGCTCCTACAATGAGCAGTTCTTC; cdr3_aa: CASSQDAGSSSYNEQFF
j_call: TRBJ2-1; d_call: NA; clone_size: few; v_call: TRBV4-3; cdr3_nt: TGCGCCAGCCCACGGTTCGATGAGCAGTTCTTC; cdr3_aa: CASPRFDEQFF
j_call: TRBJ2-2; d_call: NA; clone_size: NA; v_call: TRBV5-4; cdr3_nt: TGTGCCAGCAGCGCTAGAAATGCCGGGGAGCTGTTTTTT; cdr3_aa: CASSARNAGELFF
j_call: TRBJ1-4; d_call: TRBD1; clone_size: NA; v_call: TRBV2; cdr3_nt: TGTGCCAGCAGTGAAGCGGCAGGGACAGTATTTAGTGCTGAAAAACTGTTTTTT; cdr3_aa: CASSEAAGTVFSAEKLFF
j_call: TRBJ2-7; d_call: TRBD1; clone_size: NA; v_call: TRBV18; cdr3_nt: TGTGCCAGCTCACCATCGGACAGGGGGAACTACGAGCAGTACTTC; cdr3_aa: CASSPSDRGNYEQYF
j_call: TRBJ2-1; d_call: TRBD1; clone_size: NA; v_call: TRBV19; cdr3_nt: TGTGCCAGTAGTATGACCGGGACAGGCCTGATAATTAGCTCCTACAATGAGCAGTTCTTC; cdr3_aa: CASSMTGTGLIISSYNEQFF
j_call: TRBJ2-7; d_call: TRBD1; clone_size: once; v_call: TRBV28; cdr3_nt: TGTGCCAGCAGTAGGGGGACAGGGCTAATCGGTTGGTACGAGCAGTACTTC; cdr3_aa: CASSRGTGLIGWYEQYF
j_call: TRBJ2-4; d_call: NA; clone_size: NA; v_call: TRBV5-4; cdr3_nt: TGTGCCAGCAGCAGAGAGGGGGTCCATGGGGCCAAAAACATTCAGTACTTC; cdr3_aa: CASSREGVHGAKNIQYF
j_call: TRBJ1-1; d_call: TRBD1; clone_size: NA; v_call: TRBV6-1; cdr3_nt: TGTGCCAGCACTTTACAGGGGTTGAACACTGAAGCTTTCTTT; cdr3_aa: CASTLQGLNTEAFF
j_call: TRBJ1-4; d_call: TRBD1; clone_size: NA; v_call: TRBV5-4; cdr3_nt: TGTGCCAGCAGCTTAAAGGGACAGGGAGGAAAACTGTTTTTT; cdr3_aa: CASSLKGQGGKLFF
j_call: TRBJ2-1; d_call: TRBD2; clone_size: NA; v_call: TRBV7-3; cdr3_nt: TGTGCCAGCAGCTCAGAGGGGAGGCTAGCGGGGGCAGGTAATGAGCAGTTCTTC; cdr3_aa: CASSSEGRLAGAGNEQFF
j_call: TRBJ2-1; d_call: TRBD2; clone_size: NA; v_call: TRBV2; cdr3_nt: TGTGCCAGCAGTTCAAGCGGGGGGGCCTACAATGAGCAGTTCTTC; cdr3_aa: CASSSSGGAYNEQFF
j_call: TRBJ2-3; d_call: NA; clone_size: NA; v_call: TRBV15; cdr3_nt: TGTGCCACCAGCAGAGAGGGGGCAGTGGATACGCAGTATTTT; cdr3_aa: CATSREGAVDTQYF
j_call: TRBJ1-1; d_call: NA; clone_size: NA; v_call: TRBV5-4; cdr3_nt: TGTGCCAGCAGCTTGAAGCGGAACACTGAAGCTTTCTTT; cdr3_aa: CASSLKRNTEAFF
j_call: TRBJ2-7; d_call: TRBD2; clone_size: once; v_call: TRBV7-8; cdr3_nt: TGTGCCAGCAGCCAACAGCCCCTAGCGGGAGTGTACGAGCAGTACTTC; cdr3_aa: CASSQQPLAGVYEQYF
j_call: TRBJ1-1; d_call: NA; clone_size: NA; v_call: TRBV19; cdr3_nt: TGTGCCAGTAGCCAGGGACTGGGGAACACTGAAGCTTTCTTT; cdr3_aa: CASSQGLGNTEAFF